These 5 T cell receptor beta chains originate from one sample sequenced in a study of T cells in narcolepsy. This table comes from immunoSEQ multiplex PCR, and its TCRdb copy is limited to in-frame clones, with some not included. The repertoire consists of approximately 25,000 clones, with about 83% occurring once and the leading ten covering about 1.3%. Sequenced material: CD45RA- memory CD4+ T cells from PBMCs. The receptor set was obtained from a human donor with narcolepsy.

The chain couples TRBV7-2 to TRBJ1-1; D call uncertain. V gave up 6 bases and J gave up 0 bases, with 2 bases separating them. The CDR3 consists of 11 residues. CDR1 is SGHTA and CDR2 is FQGNSA in the germline V gene. The CDR3 reads CASRLNTEAFF. The CDR3 DNA reads TGTGCCAGCAGATTGAACACTGAAGCTTTCTTT.

The chain joins TRBV27 to TRBJ1-5; D not certain. This CDR3 spans 15 amino acids. Germline V gene lookup returns CDR1 MNHEY and CDR2 SMNVEV (reference sequence). The germline V and J ends were trimmed by 6 bases and 0 bases, with 12 bases remaining between them. CDR3 sequence: CASRRDISSNQPQHF. In DNA form, the CDR3 reads TGTGCCAGCAGAAGAGACATCTCTAGCAATCAGCCCCAGCATTTT.

The chain carries TRBV9 and TRBJ2-1, with 12 bases identical to TRBD2. Germline V gene sequence: CDR1 SGDLS, CDR2 YYNGEE. The CDR3 runs to 15 residues. V trimming: 1 base; J trimming: 8 bases; junction bases outside the gene matches: 4. The CDR3 DNA is TGTGCCAGCAGCGTACTAGCGGGAGGGCCCCATGAGCAGTTCTTC. Protein product: CASSVLAGGPHEQFF.

V usage is TRBV7-3 and J usage is TRBJ2-3; no clear D gene. The CDR3 covers 14 residues. V gave up 3 bases and J gave up 5 bases, with 12 bases separating them. Germline V gene lookup returns CDR1 SGHTA and CDR2 FQGTGA. CDR3 sequence reads: CASSFREIGDTQYF. DNA of the CDR3: TGTGCCAGCAGCTTTAGAGAGATTGGAGATACGCAGTATTTT.

The V gene is TRBV28, the J gene TRBJ2-1; TRBD2 might be the D (6 bases). Germline CDR1 MDHEN, CDR2 SYDVKM. CDR3 size: 16 residues. V lost 7 bases and J lost 7, with 23 bases in between. The CDR3 nucleotides read TGTGCCAGCATGGAGGTAGCGGACCGAGGGAGGAATGAGCAGTTCTTC. Translating gives CASMEVADRGRNEQFF.